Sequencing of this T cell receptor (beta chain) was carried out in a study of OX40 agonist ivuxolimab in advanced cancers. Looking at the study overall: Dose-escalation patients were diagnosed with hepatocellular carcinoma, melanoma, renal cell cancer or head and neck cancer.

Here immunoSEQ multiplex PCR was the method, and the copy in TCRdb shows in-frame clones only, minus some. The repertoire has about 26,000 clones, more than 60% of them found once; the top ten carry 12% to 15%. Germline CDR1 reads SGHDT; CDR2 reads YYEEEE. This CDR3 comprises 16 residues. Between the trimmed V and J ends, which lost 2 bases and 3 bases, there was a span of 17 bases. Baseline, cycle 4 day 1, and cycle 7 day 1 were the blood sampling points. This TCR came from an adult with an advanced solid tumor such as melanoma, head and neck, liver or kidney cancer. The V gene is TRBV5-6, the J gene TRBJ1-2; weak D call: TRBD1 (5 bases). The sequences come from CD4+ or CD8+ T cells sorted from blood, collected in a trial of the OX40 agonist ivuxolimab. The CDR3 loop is CASSFEVAGSYYGYTF. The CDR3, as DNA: TGTGCCAGCAGCTTCGAAGTGGCAGGGAGTTACTATGGCTACACCTTC. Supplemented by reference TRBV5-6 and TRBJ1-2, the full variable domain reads DAGVTQSPTHLIKTRGQQVTLRCSPKSGHDTVSWYQQALGQGPQFIFQYYEEEERQRGNFPDRFSGHQFPNYSSELNVNALLLGDSALYLCASSFEVAGSYYGYTFGSGTRLTVV.